Each of the 5 T cell receptor beta chains below was sequenced from the same sample in a study of shared clonotypes between healthy human individuals. TCRdb's table, derived via immunoSEQ multiplex PCR, lists solely in-frame clones and lacks some. Among 190,000 or so clones listed, 60% to 75% were seen once. The sequenced material came from memory CD4+ T cells sorted from blood. Noted subset: CD45RA-negative fraction. The source is a man under 40 in good health.

CDR3 bases: TGTGCCAGTAGTATCGCCAGTTTAAAAGGGACAGGCGGTGGCTACACCTTC. Translation gives CASSIASLKGTGGGYTF. V and J are TRBV19 and TRBJ1-2; TRBD1 matches 8 bases. CDR3 length: 17 amino acids. Germline CDR1 and CDR2: LNHDA and SQIVND (reference sequence). Trimming cost V 3 bases and J 7 bases; bases outside gene matches: 16.

The V and J genes are TRBV10-2 and TRBJ2-1; the match to TRBD2 covers 8 bases. Germline-derived CDR1 and CDR2 are WSHSY and SAAADI. The CDR3 has 18 residues. Losses at the gene ends were 0 bases for V and 10 bases for J; bases not matched to a gene: 17. CDR3 in DNA: TGCGCCAGCAGTGAGTCGATACTAGGGACTAGTGCGGGTAGGGAGCAGTTCTTC. Protein product: CASSESILGTSAGREQFF.

This clone has a handful of counts. The chain uses TRBV7-8 and TRBJ1-4, with unresolved D. This CDR3 is 18 amino acids long. V lost 2 bases, J lost 1 base, and 17 bases lay in between. CDR1 is SGHVS, CDR2 FQNEAQ, per germline. This CDR3 is CASSLTARLVGTNEKLFF. The CDR3 region has the DNA TGTGCCAGCAGCTTAACGGCACGCTTGGTTGGAACTAATGAAAAACTGTTTTTT.

This clone was picked up a small number of times. The chain is built from TRBV7-8 and TRBJ1-5; TRBD1 agrees at 7 bases. Germline-derived CDR1 and CDR2 are SGHVS and FQNEAQ. The ends lost 5 bases at V and 0 bases at J; junction bases unmatched: 13. The CDR3 covers 18 residues. The CDR3 DNA reads TGTGCCAGCAGCACCCAGACAGGGAGGTGGGATAGCAATCAGCCCCAGCATTTT. This sequence encodes CASSTQTGRWDSNQPQHF.

The V and J genes are TRBV14 and TRBJ2-5; no definite D call. Trimming took 4 bases from V and 2 from J, leaving 11 bases between them. Germline-derived CDR1 and CDR2 are SGHDN and FVKESK. The CDR3 sequence is 14 residues long. CDR3 sequence (DNA): TGTGCCAGCAGCCCACTACAAGGACAAGAGACCCAGTACTTC. Protein sequence: CASSPLQGQETQYF.